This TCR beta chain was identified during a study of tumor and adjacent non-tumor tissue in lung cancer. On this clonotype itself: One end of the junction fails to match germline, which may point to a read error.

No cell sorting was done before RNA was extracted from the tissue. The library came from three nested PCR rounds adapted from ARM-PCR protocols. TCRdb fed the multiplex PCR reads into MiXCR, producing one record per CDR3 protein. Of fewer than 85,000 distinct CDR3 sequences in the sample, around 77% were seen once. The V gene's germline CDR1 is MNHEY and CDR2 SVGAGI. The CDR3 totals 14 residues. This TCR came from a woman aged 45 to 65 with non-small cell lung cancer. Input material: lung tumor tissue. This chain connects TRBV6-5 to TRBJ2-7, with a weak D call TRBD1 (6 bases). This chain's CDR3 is CASSPGQRSYEQYF. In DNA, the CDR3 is TGTGCCAGCAGTCCCGGACAGAGAAGTTACGAGCAGTATTTC.